The 21 T cell receptor beta chains below come from one sample, sequenced in a study of blood T cells in healthy people across ages. It was with a sample-barcoded 5' primer and a J-beta primer mix that a second PCR of roughly 6 to 12 cycles was run. MiXCR, run by TCRdb on the 5' RACE reads, gives a single entry per CDR3 protein. The sample includes around 990,000 distinct CDR3 sequences, around two fifths of them seen just once. Sample: blood. The receptors were sampled from a man in his late teens or twenties in good health.

Only a few counts were recorded for this clonotype. This chain joins TRBV5-1 and TRBJ1-4, with D uncertain. V was trimmed by 4 bases and J by 10 bases, leaving 23 bases between them. The germline V gene encodes CDR1 SGHRS and CDR2 YFSETQ. The CDR3 runs to 16 residues. The CDR3 sequence is CASSREEIPGVGKLFF. The CDR3 coding sequence is TGCGCCAGCAGCCGGGAAGAGATACCGGGAGTCGGAAAACTGTTTTTT. Filled out from reference TRBV5-1 and TRBJ1-4, the complete variable domain reads KAGVTQTPRYLIKTRGQQVTLSCSPISGHRSVSWYQQTPGQGLQFLFEYFSETQRNKGNFPGRFSGRQFSNSRSEMNVSTLELGDSALYLCASSREEIPGVGKLFFGSGTQLSVL.

As concerns this clonotype: With a much larger clone just one base away, this may be a read error. The gene calls are TRBV20-1 and TRBJ2-1; 12 bases agree with TRBD2. This CDR3 has 16 amino acids. CDR1 is DFQATT and CDR2 is SNEGSKA in the germline V gene (reference sequence). CDR3 bases: TGCAGTGCTAGCCCCACTAGCGGGGGGTCCAACAATGAGCGGTTCTTC. Translated: CSASPTSGGSNNERFF.

The genes are TRBV15 and TRBJ2-5; D not certain. Germline loops: CDR1 LNHNV, CDR2 YYDKDF (reference sequence). Trimming cost V 2 bases and J 0 bases, with 7 bases left between them. The CDR3 contains 14 residues. CDR3 in amino acids: CATSRSVNQETQYF. The CDR3 DNA sequence: TGTGCCACCAGCAGATCCGTCAACCAAGAGACCCAGTACTTC.

V is TRBV28 and J is TRBJ2-5, with 7 bases matching TRBD1. The better agreement between TRBJ2-7 and the DNA end casts doubt on the J call. Per germline, CDR1 MDHEN and CDR2 SYDVKM. The CDR3 is made up of 13 amino acids. The CDR3: CASSFGTAGEQYF. The CDR3 bases are TGTGCCAGCAGTTTCGGGACAGCCGGCGAGCAGTACTTC.

This clonotype was counted many times. Relative to the germline gene, one junction end is altered; a read error may explain this. The chain couples TRBV4-1 to TRBJ2-3; D gene ambiguous. Germline CDR1 and CDR2: MGHRA and YSYEKL. The CDR3 is 12 amino acids. The CDR3 DNA sequence: TGTGCCAGCAGCCACGGCACAGATACGCAGTATTTT. Translating it yields CASSHGTDTQYF.

The chain is built from TRBV6-2 or TRBV6-3 and TRBJ2-1, with 7 bases fitting TRBD2. This CDR3 contains 16 residues. V shed 0 bases, J shed 3 bases, and the junction held 5 bases outside the gene matches. Germline CDR1 is MNHEY and CDR2 is SVGEGT. The CDR3 DNA sequence: TGTGCCAGCAGTTACTCAACGGGGGGTCTCTACAATGAGCAGTTCTTC. Its protein product is CASSYSTGGLYNEQFF.

CDR3 sequence (DNA): TGCAGCGTTGCGCGGGGGACAGGGATGATTAATGAAGCTTTCTTT. Protein: CSVARGTGMINEAFF. The rearrangement uses TRBV29-1 and TRBJ1-1, with 9 bases fitting TRBD1. The CDR3 is 15 residues long. CDR1 and CDR2 (germline): SQVTM, ANQGSEA. The V and J ends lost 4 bases and 7 bases, in that order; junction bases with no gene match: 13.

J is TRBJ1-6 and V is TRBV12-3 or TRBV12-4; a weak D match, TRBD1 (5 bases). V was pared by 4 bases and J by 9 bases, with 13 bases between. CDR3 length equals 14 residues. For the CDR3, the DNA is TGTGCCAGCAGTTCAGGGACGCAGCGTTCACCCCTCCACTTT. Translated: CASSSGTQRSPLHF.

The V call is TRBV19, the J call TRBJ2-3; D unclear. The germline CDR1 and CDR2 sequences are LNHDA and SQIVND (reference sequence). V shed 9 bases and J shed 1 base, with 17 bases lying between them. The CDR3 is 15 residues long. The CDR3: CASRIGRLGTDTQYF. CDR3 in DNA: TGTGCCAGCCGCATTGGGCGCCTTGGCACAGATACGCAGTATTTT.

The gene calls are TRBV5-1 and TRBJ1-1; TRBD1 aligns across 11 bases. The CDR3 spans 16 residues. V was clipped by 4 bases and J by 3 bases; unmatched bases: 8. Germline V CDR1 and CDR2: SGHRS, YFSETQ. The CDR3 loop reads CASSPQDRGHDTEAFF. In DNA, the CDR3 is TGCGCCAGCAGCCCCCAGGACAGGGGGCATGACACTGAAGCTTTCTTT.

This clonotype was recorded at least ten times. CDR3 residues: CASSSPGTPSSGANVLTF. For the CDR3, the DNA is TGTGCCAGCAGTTCCCCAGGAACACCGAGCTCTGGGGCCAACGTCCTGACTTTC. The V call is TRBV28, the J call TRBJ2-6, with D unclear. Germline V gives CDR1 MDHEN, CDR2 SYDVKM. There are 18 residues in the CDR3. Trimming pared 4 bases from V and 0 bases from J, leaving 16 bases between.

This chain uses TRBV14 with TRBJ1-4, with 8 bases identical to TRBD1. Germline CDR1 SGHDN, CDR2 FVKESK. Trimming at V came to 3 bases and at J to 7 bases, leaving 10 bases not matched to a gene. The CDR3 has 16 residues. This CDR3 reads CASSHRGLGRIEKLFF. For the CDR3, the DNA is TGTGCCAGCAGCCACAGGGGGCTAGGTCGTATTGAAAAACTGTTTTTT.

The CDR3 reads CASSPTGGSSGNTIYF. The CDR3 bases are TGTGCCAGCAGCCCAACAGGGGGGTCCTCTGGAAACACCATATATTTT. The V call is TRBV7-8, the J call TRBJ1-3; TRBD1 aligns across 8 bases. Trimming removed 5 bases from V and 0 bases from J; junction bases left unmatched: 6. Germline V gene data show CDR1 as SGHVS and CDR2 as FQNEAQ. The CDR3 sequence is 16 residues long.

V gene TRBV6-5 combines with J gene TRBJ1-6; TRBD1 matches 8 bases. The germline V gene has CDR1 MNHEY and CDR2 SVGAGI. The CDR3 consists of 14 residues. V shed 8 bases, J shed 4 bases, and the junction held 4 bases outside the gene matches. For the CDR3, the DNA is TGTGCCAGCTGGGACAGGACTTATAATTCACCCCTCCACTTT. Its protein product is CASWDRTYNSPLHF.

The DNA of the CDR3 is TGTGCCAGCAGCGTAGAGGACAGGGGGCGGTTATCCTACAATGAGCAGTTCTTC. Translated: CASSVEDRGRLSYNEQFF. V and J are TRBV9 and TRBJ2-1; 11 bases are shared with TRBD1. The CDR3 totals 18 residues. CDR1 is SGDLS, CDR2 YYNGEE, per germline. V gave up 0 bases and J gave up 1 base; unmatched junction bases: 6.

This clonotype occurred a few times. J is TRBJ2-3 and V is TRBV20-1, with 10 positions matching TRBD1. This CDR3 comprises 14 residues. Unmatched junction bases numbered 5, after V lost 2 bases and J lost 6 bases. Germline values: CDR1 DFQATT, CDR2 SNEGSKA (reference sequence). Here the CDR3 DNA reads TGCAGTGCTAGACGGACAGGGGGATTGGATACGCAGTATTTT. Protein: CSARRTGGLDTQYF.

The chain joins TRBV29-1 to TRBJ2-1, with TRBD2 as a possible D gene (5 bases). CDR1 is SQVTM and CDR2 is ANQGSEA in the germline V gene. Trimming shortened V by 6 bases and J by 4 bases, and 19 bases separated the two germline ends. The CDR3 loop spans 15 amino acids. CDR3 DNA sequence: TGCAGCGTGGACCCCTTCAGCGGTGGGTACAATGAGCAGTTCTTC. Protein: CSVDPFSGGYNEQFF.

The CDR3 here is CASSSAGSPNSPLHF. The CDR3 DNA follows: TGTGCCAGCAGCTCAGCCGGGTCCCCAAATTCACCCCTCCACTTT. This chain joins TRBV7-9 and TRBJ1-6; D unclear. Germline V CDR1 and CDR2: SEHNR, FQNEAQ (reference sequence). The CDR3 has 15 amino acids. The V gene lost 4 bases and the J gene lost 7 bases, with 14 bases spanning the gap.

V gene TRBV20-1 combines with J gene TRBJ1-1, with 7 bases identical to TRBD1. V gave up 4 bases and J gave up 7 bases; unmatched junction bases: 9. The germline gives CDR1 DFQATT, CDR2 SNEGSKA (reference sequence). The CDR3 runs to 13 residues. CDR3 loop: CSATETGWSEAFF. For the CDR3, the DNA is TGCAGTGCTACCGAGACAGGGTGGAGTGAAGCTTTCTTT.

The chain couples TRBV7-8 to TRBJ2-3; 7 positions agree with TRBD1. The CDR3 runs 13 residues. The junction had 7 bases not matched to a gene; V was cut back by 11 bases and J by 2 bases. Germline CDR1 and CDR2: SGHVS and FQNEAQ. CDR3 sequence: CALTGVDTDTQYF. The CDR3 coding sequence is TGTGCCCTAACAGGGGTCGACACAGATACGCAGTATTTT.

This chain connects TRBV29-1 to TRBJ2-3; TRBD1 matches 7 bases. Germline values: CDR1 SQVTM, CDR2 ANQGSEA. Unmatched junction bases numbered 4, after V lost 4 bases and J lost 12 bases. This CDR3 spans 10 amino acids. The CDR3 protein is CSVVRDRQYF. CDR3 DNA: TGCAGCGTTGTTCGGGACAGACAGTATTTT.